This TCR beta chain was recorded in a study of shared clonotypes between healthy human individuals. Every contributor of samples was a Caucasian grown-up residing in Nashville, Tennessee. The CDR3 runs 12 residues. V dropped 6 bases and J dropped 8 bases, with 14 bases sitting between them. Germline V gives CDR1 GTSNPN, CDR2 SVGIG (reference sequence). Sequencing was performed with immunoSEQ multiplex PCR; in TCRdb, only in-frame clones are kept and a portion is missing. This table has about 180,000 clones, about 93% appearing once. This TCR derives from a woman between 25 and 40 years old in good health. Sequencing input: naive CD4+ T cells sorted from blood. Indicated subset: CD45RA+ positively selected. This chain uses TRBV30 with TRBJ2-1; no clear D gene. CDR3 sequence (DNA): TGTGCCTGTACCCGCGGTGTGGATGAGCAGTTCTTC. This codes for CACTRGVDEQFF. The full variable domain, in which reference TRBV30 and TRBJ2-1 provide the parts outside the CDR3, is SQTIHQWPATLVQPVGSPLSLECTVEGTSNPNLYWYRQAAGRGLQLLFYSVGIGQISSEVPQNLSASRPQDRQFILSSKKLLLSDSGFYLCACTRGVDEQFFGPGTRLTVL.